The sequence of this TCR beta chain was determined in a study of blood T cell repertoires in COVID-19 (dated by TCRdb to between 2020 and 2021). Describing the broader study: Collaborator samples came from the United States, Italy and Spain and covered acute and convalescent phases of COVID-19. The prospective study material was composed of cDNA or gDNA derived from T cells, B-cell-depleted T cells, or PBMCs. A de-identified subject ID, COVID-19 status, age in years and sex were almost always included in the sample metadata. The samples were drawn from the first 160 participants of the ongoing ImmuneRACE study and from some 1,300 subjects provided by 6 global collaborators. The repertoires were made available in a free public database intended to serve as a resource for research on the immune response to SARS-CoV-2. Where HLA class I and class II types were available, the types were taken from metadata supplied by the sample provider, not from assay-based typing. Subjects who had been exposed to COVID-19, were actively infected with it, or had recovered from it provided the deeply sampled blood TCRbeta repertoires that made up the dataset.

Of note for this clone: What this receptor recognizes is not known. Per-base qualities were not stored, and no clone one base away is much larger.

Study-wide findings and limitations: How much clinical and demographic metadata was included differed by source and by participant, and the metadata was provided uncurated.

V and J are truncated by 2 bases and 0 bases respectively, leaving an intervening sequence of 8 bases. As encoded in the germline V gene, CDR1 is SGHVS while CDR2 is FNYEAQ. Including cysteine and phenylalanine, the CDR3 has 15 amino acids. The kept DNA is CDR3 alone, 45 bases in frame from the first base. TCRbeta CDR3 regions were amplified from genomic DNA using the immunoSEQ Assay, a bias-controlled multiplex PCR. The authors processed their data as follows. Nucleated cell counts per sample were estimated from amplification of reference gene primers within the assay. Sequence reads were collapsed and filtered to measure the absolute abundance of every unique TCRbeta CDR3 rearrangement. For each sample, productive Simpson clonality was calculated by taking the square root of Simpson's diversity index across productive rearrangements. TCRdb re-hosts the immuneACCESS table, in-frame sequences only. Its copies lack some clones; in the studies checked, an unresolved V gene accounts for under half of them, and the cause for the rest is not known. Clone size and the V and J calls come from that table; the DNA yielded D and trimming. The sample table lists tens of thousands of clones, about 87% of them with a count of one. Together, the top ten hold roughly 12% of the sample.

Whole blood was collected in K2EDTA tubes by collaborating institutions according to the institutions' own protocols. For TCRbeta analysis, collaborator samples were shipped as frozen whole blood, as isolated PBMCs, or as DNA extracted from either sample type. The chain uses TRBV7-6 and TRBJ2-1; TRBD1 might be the D gene, on 6 matching bases. The sequencing sample was made of peripheral blood. The clonotype originates from a human donor with active COVID-19. The donor label of this sample is uncertain. This receptor carries the CDR3 CASSLMGASYNEQFF. The sequenced DNA: TGTGCCAGCAGCTTAATGGGGGCCTCCTACAATGAGCAGTTCTTC.